A selection of T cell receptor beta chains follows, all from one sample in a study of blood T cell repertoires in COVID-19. The protocol was immunoSEQ multiplex PCR, while the TCRdb copy is restricted to in-frame clones and leaves out a portion. Counted here are 200,000 to 250,000 clones, about four fifths occurring once; the ten biggest clones make up less than 3.5%. Sequenced material: peripheral blood. The origin of the receptors is a woman under 30 with acute or convalescent COVID-19. Both conserved end residues are trimmed from each CDR3. The D gene is left open where the match is weak.

j_call v_call d_call cdr3_aa
TRBJ1-6 TRBV28 - ASGRTNNSPLH
TRBJ2-3 TRBV6-2/TRBV6-3 - ASSYRSSAGPIADTQY
TRBJ2-7 TRBV6-2/TRBV6-3 TRBD2 ASSRREGPYEQY
TRBJ2-3 TRBV18 - ASSPGQTDTQY
TRBJ1-6 TRBV19 - ASSEGAQRISGPLH
TRBJ1-5 TRBV27 - ASSLFGGISNQPQH
TRBJ2-2 TRBV18 - ASSRGTITGELF
TRBJ2-1 TRBV4-3 TRBD1 ASSPTGGVNNEQF
TRBJ2-5 TRBV18 - ASSLYQETQY
TRBJ1-2 TRBV19 - ASRGANYGYT
TRBJ2-3 TRBV7-8 - ASSGWGELSDTQY